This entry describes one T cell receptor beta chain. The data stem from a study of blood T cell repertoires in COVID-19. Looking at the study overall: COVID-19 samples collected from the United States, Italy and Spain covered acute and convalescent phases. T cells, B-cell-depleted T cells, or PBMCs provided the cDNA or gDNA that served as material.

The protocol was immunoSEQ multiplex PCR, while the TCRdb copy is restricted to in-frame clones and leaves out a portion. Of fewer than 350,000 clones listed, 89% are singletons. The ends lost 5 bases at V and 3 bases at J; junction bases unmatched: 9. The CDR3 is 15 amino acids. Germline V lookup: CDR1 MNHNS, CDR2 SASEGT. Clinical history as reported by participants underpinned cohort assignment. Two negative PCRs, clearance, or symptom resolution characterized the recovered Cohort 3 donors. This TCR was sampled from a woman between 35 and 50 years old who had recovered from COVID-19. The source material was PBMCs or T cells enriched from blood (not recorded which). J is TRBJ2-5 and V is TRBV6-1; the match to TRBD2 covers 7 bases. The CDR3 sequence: CASSSPSTSKETQYF. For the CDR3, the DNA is TGTGCCAGCAGTTCTCCTTCGACTAGCAAAGAGACCCAGTACTTC.